This T cell receptor beta chain was profiled in a study of blood T cell repertoires in COVID-19. Background on the study: Spain, Italy and the United States supplied samples that represented acute and convalescent COVID-19.

This CDR3 is built from 16 residues. Trimming removed 0 bases from V and 7 bases from J, with 19 bases in between. Germline V gene data show CDR1 as SGDLS and CDR2 as YYNGEE. This clone was seen once. Across 24 US areas, participants ranged in age from about 18 to 90 years. Researchers sorted participants into cohorts using their self-reported clinical history. Two negative PCRs, clearance, or symptom resolution were required of recovered Cohort 3 donors. TCRdb keeps only in-frame clones here, not all; method: immunoSEQ multiplex PCR. The sample lists over 150,000 clones, 75% to 90% occurring once. This clonotype was sampled from a man in his forties or fifties who had recovered from COVID-19. The specimen was PBMCs or T cells enriched from blood (not recorded which). V and J are TRBV9 and TRBJ1-1; D unresolved. CDR3 sequence: CASSVGIGGPTYEAFF. The CDR3 nucleotides read TGTGCCAGCAGCGTAGGTATCGGCGGTCCAACATATGAAGCTTTCTTT.